Listed below are T cell receptor beta chains from one sample, sequenced in a study of cytomegalovirus exposure and HLA in healthy donors. Produced via immunoSEQ multiplex PCR; TCRdb's table is partial and in-frame only. The sample has hundreds of thousands of clones; roughly 88% are singletons. Sequencing was carried out using PBMCs. The source of these receptors is a woman aged 18-29 years in good health and CMV-seronegative. Both conserved end residues are part of each CDR3. A D gene is named only where the DNA matches it firmly. Only some rows state a clone size, as once, few, many or a class for expanded clones.

CDR3aa,CDR3nt,abundance,d_gene,v_gene,j_gene
CASSSSDNPYEQYF,TGTGCCAGCAGCTCCAGTGACAACCCCTACGAGCAGTACTTC,NA,NA,TRBV7-8,TRBJ2-7
CASSLHGERGNNEQFF,TGTGCCAGCAGCCTTCATGGGGAGAGAGGGAACAATGAGCAGTTCTTC,NA,NA,TRBV4-2,TRBJ2-1
CASSQDITDTQYF,TGTGCCAGCAGCCAAGATATCACAGATACGCAGTATTTT,few,NA,TRBV14,TRBJ2-3
CASSLSYFQGQGKNTEAFF,TGTGCCAGCAGTTTATCCTACTTTCAGGGACAGGGGAAAAACACTGAAGCTTTCTTT,once,TRBD1,TRBV28,TRBJ1-1
CASSFTSMETQYF,TGTGCCAGCAGCTTCACTAGCATGGAGACCCAGTACTTC,NA,NA,TRBV7-9,TRBJ2-5
CASSQSDTQPQHF,TGCGCCAGCAGCCAATCGGACACGCAGCCCCAGCATTTT,NA,NA,TRBV4-1,TRBJ1-5
CASRPTGEYGYTF,TGTGCCAGCAGACCGACAGGGGAGTATGGCTACACCTTC,NA,TRBD1,TRBV6-5,TRBJ1-2
CASSLALAGGTDTQYF,TGTGCCAGCAGCTTAGCCCTAGCGGGAGGCACAGATACGCAGTATTTT,NA,TRBD2,TRBV7-2,TRBJ2-3
CASSEVTGWNTGELFF,TGTGCCAGCAGTGAGGTGACAGGCTGGAACACCGGGGAGCTGTTTTTT,NA,NA,TRBV25-1,TRBJ2-2
CASSLRGGTEAFF,TGTGCCAGCAGCTTGAGAGGGGGCACTGAAGCTTTCTTT,NA,NA,TRBV5-6,TRBJ1-1
CASSSGGIQETQYF,TGTGCCAGCAGTAGCGGGGGGATACAAGAGACCCAGTACTTC,NA,TRBD2,TRBV6-5,TRBJ2-5
CASSSPGDRGRGTIYEQYF,TGTGCCAGCAGTTCACCCGGGGACAGGGGTAGAGGTACAATCTACGAGCAGTACTTC,NA,TRBD1,TRBV28,TRBJ2-7
CASSLETGGTEAFF,TGTGCCAGCAGCTTAGAGACAGGGGGCACTGAAGCTTTCTTT,NA,TRBD1,TRBV11-2,TRBJ1-1
CACGSYEQYF,TGTGCCTGTGGGAGCTACGAGCAGTACTTC,NA,NA,TRBV30,TRBJ2-7
CAWSKQGPSYEQYF,TGTGCCTGGAGTAAACAGGGCCCTTCCTACGAGCAGTACTTC,NA,NA,TRBV30,TRBJ2-7
CASRRAGATNEKLFF,TGTGCCAGCAGACGAGCAGGTGCAACTAATGAAAAACTGTTTTTT,NA,NA,TRBV6-5,TRBJ1-4
CASSQDARRLTGNTIYF,TGTGCCAGCAGCCAAGATGCACGGAGATTGACTGGAAACACCATATATTTT,NA,NA,TRBV14,TRBJ1-3
CASSESNRANYGYTF,TGCGCCAGCAGTGAGTCTAACAGGGCGAACTATGGCTACACCTTC,NA,NA,TRBV10-2,TRBJ1-2
CSVVSGLSFF,TGCAGCGTTGTGTCAGGGTTGTCTTTCTTT,few,NA,TRBV29-1,TRBJ1-1
CASSPGTSGAYEQYF,TGTGCCAGCAGTCCCGGGACTAGCGGGGCCTACGAGCAGTACTTC,NA,TRBD2,TRBV27,TRBJ2-7
CASSQAGIQETQYF,TGCGCCAGCAGCCAAGCAGGGATCCAAGAGACCCAGTACTTC,NA,NA,TRBV4-1,TRBJ2-5
CASSLGPGGKDEQYF,TGCGCCAGCAGCTTGGGACCGGGCGGGAAGGACGAGCAGTACTTC,NA,NA,TRBV5-1,TRBJ2-7
CASNLLAGDYNEQFF,TGTGCCAGCAACCTACTAGCGGGGGACTACAATGAGCAGTTCTTC,NA,TRBD2,TRBV7-8,TRBJ2-1
CASSSPRTGGGEAFF,TGTGCCAGCAGTTCCCCCCGGACAGGGGGCGGTGAAGCTTTCTTT,NA,TRBD1,TRBV27,TRBJ1-1
CASSMEEANEKLFF,TGTGCCAGCAGCATGGAGGAGGCCAATGAAAAACTGTTTTTT,NA,NA,TRBV7-6,TRBJ1-4
CASSPTQLNSPLHF,TGCGCCAGCAGCCCCACACAGCTTAATTCACCCCTCCACTTT,NA,NA,TRBV4-1,TRBJ1-6
CASSLLGPEQYF,TGTGCCAGCAGCTTACTCGGTCCCGAGCAGTACTTC,NA,NA,TRBV7-2,TRBJ2-7
CASSPPTGDGYTF,TGTGCCAGCAGTCCACCGACAGGGGATGGCTACACCTTC,NA,TRBD1,TRBV28,TRBJ1-2
CASSLRTTDIREQFF,TGCGCCAGCAGCCTACGGACTACGGATATAAGGGAGCAGTTCTTC,few,NA,TRBV5-1,TRBJ2-1
CASSFGGRGNQPQHF,TGTGCCAGCAGTTTTGGAGGACGAGGGAATCAGCCCCAGCATTTT,NA,NA,TRBV5-6,TRBJ1-5
CASSPLAGGLYNEQFF,TGTGCCAGCAGTCCTTTAGCGGGAGGGCTCTACAATGAGCAGTTCTTC,NA,TRBD2,TRBV7-2,TRBJ2-1
CASSKALTLNSPLHF,TGTGCCAGCAGCAAAGCGCTCACTCTTAATTCACCCCTCCACTTT,NA,NA,TRBV21-1,TRBJ1-6
CASSPHGQGNSHEQYF,TGTGCCAGCAGCCCCCACGGACAGGGTAACAGCCACGAGCAGTACTTC,NA,TRBD1,TRBV7-9,TRBJ2-7
CASSLGGRSGYTF,TGCGCCAGCAGCTTGGGAGGGAGGAGCGGCTACACCTTC,once,NA,TRBV5-1,TRBJ1-2
CASSRGATATGELFF,TGTGCCAGCTCACGGGGTGCGACAGCTACCGGGGAGCTGTTTTTT,NA,NA,TRBV18,TRBJ2-2
CASSLSGSATNEKLFF,TGTGCCAGCAGCTTGAGCGGATCCGCAACTAATGAAAAACTGTTTTTT,NA,NA,TRBV5-6,TRBJ1-4
CASSLSKVGQVPYEQYF,TGTGCCAGCAGTTTATCGAAGGTGGGACAGGTTCCCTACGAGCAGTACTTC,NA,TRBD1,TRBV27,TRBJ2-7
CASSERQGRSYNEQFF,TGTGCCAGCAGTGAAAGACAGGGTCGTTCCTACAATGAGCAGTTCTTC,NA,TRBD1,TRBV6-1,TRBJ2-1
CASSFGLAGNTGELFF,TGTGCCAGCAGTTTCGGACTAGCGGGGAACACCGGGGAGCTGTTTTTT,NA,TRBD2,TRBV2,TRBJ2-2
CASRSRARGSNQPQHF,TGTGCCAGCAGATCCCGGGCCCGGGGAAGCAATCAGCCCCAGCATTTT,NA,NA,TRBV28,TRBJ1-5
CASSLGTGTEQYF,TGTGCCAGCAGCCTGGGGACAGGGACCGAGCAGTACTTC,NA,TRBD1,TRBV16,TRBJ2-7
CASSFTGGGNEQYF,TGTGCCAGCAGTTTCACAGGGGGAGGAAACGAGCAGTACTTC,NA,TRBD1,TRBV27,TRBJ2-7
CATSSPGQGYNEQFF,TGTGCCACCAGCAGTCCGGGACAGGGCTACAATGAGCAGTTCTTC,NA,TRBD1,TRBV15,TRBJ2-1
CASSATAVNTEAFF,TGTGCCAGCAGCGCGACAGCTGTGAACACTGAAGCTTTCTTT,once,NA,TRBV25-1,TRBJ1-1
CASSPLGEEAFF,TGTGCCAGCAGCCCCCTCGGGGAGGAAGCTTTCTTT,NA,NA,TRBV9,TRBJ1-1
CASRIAGGDDTQYF,TGTGCCAGCAGAATAGCGGGAGGGGACGATACGCAGTATTTT,NA,TRBD2,TRBV28,TRBJ2-3
CASSRIQTEFYQPQHF,TGCGCCAGCAGTAGGATACAAACAGAATTCTATCAGCCCCAGCATTTT,NA,NA,TRBV4-1,TRBJ1-5
CAWTEGQLGQETQYF,TGTGCCTGGACGGAGGGACAGTTAGGCCAAGAGACCCAGTACTTC,NA,NA,TRBV30,TRBJ2-5
CASSGRQRIYGYTF,TGTGCCAGCAGTGGGCGACAGCGTATCTATGGCTACACCTTC,NA,NA,TRBV6-5,TRBJ1-2
CASSLTRGDNEQFF,TGTGCCAGCAGTTTGACCCGTGGAGACAATGAGCAGTTCTTC,once,NA,TRBV6-5,TRBJ2-1
CASSFGGGHSNQPQHF,TGTGCCAGCAGTTTCGGAGGAGGCCATAGCAATCAGCCCCAGCATTTT,NA,NA,TRBV27,TRBJ1-5
CARPHPGQASTDTQYF,TGTGCCAGACCCCACCCGGGACAGGCGAGCACAGATACGCAGTATTTT,NA,TRBD1,TRBV27,TRBJ2-3
CASSPNTRSYEQYF,TGTGCCAGCTCACCAAATACACGTTCCTACGAGCAGTACTTC,NA,NA,TRBV18,TRBJ2-7
CASRDRVTYGYTF,TGTGCCAGCAGGGATCGGGTGACCTATGGCTACACCTTC,NA,NA,TRBV28,TRBJ1-2
CASSLLGLRGQNEQFF,TGCGCCAGCAGCTTGCTGGGACTTCGTGGTCAGAATGAGCAGTTCTTC,NA,NA,TRBV5-1,TRBJ2-1
CASSAKMRGFVDEQYF,TGTGCCAGCAGCGCAAAGATGCGGGGGTTCGTCGACGAGCAGTACTTC,NA,TRBD2,TRBV13,TRBJ2-7
CAWSRGQFNQPQHF,TGTGCCTGGAGTCGAGGACAGTTCAATCAGCCCCAGCATTTT,once,NA,TRBV30,TRBJ1-5
CASSPDRVFCEQYF,TGTGCCAGCAGTCCAGACAGGGTTTTCTGCGAGCAGTACTTC,NA,TRBD1,TRBV28,TRBJ2-7
CASSEGGHAGQKDIQYF,TGTGCCAGCAGTGAAGGGGGACACGCCGGGCAAAAGGACATTCAGTACTTC,NA,NA,TRBV2,TRBJ2-4